Sequencing of this T cell receptor (beta chain) was carried out in a study of shared clonotypes between healthy human individuals. As for the study in general: Samples came from a couple of female and a few male donors aged 18 to 49. The study's findings and limits: At large depth, rarefaction still showed sorted-subset sequencing to be incomplete. Non-shared clonotypes displayed generation probabilities falling below those of clonotypes present in all four donors.

As for this clone: The target antigen is unknown.

Libraries were prepared by immunoSEQ multiplex PCR; TCRdb keeps only in-frame clonotypes and omits some of them. This table has some 2,500,000 clones, just under 95% appearing once. CDR3 length equals 16 residues. The V end lost 2 bases, the J end lost 2 bases, and 13 bases lay between the germline ends. The germline CDR1 and CDR2 sequences are MNHEY and SVGAGI. Material for sequencing was naive CD4+ T cells from PBMCs. The subset: CD45RA+ positively selected. The receptor comes from a young man in good health. Some clones in this sample may be carry-over from other donors' samples. The chain is built from TRBV6-5 and TRBJ2-1, with D perhaps TRBD2 (5 bases). CDR3 protein: CASSYLASRAYNEQFF. In DNA, the CDR3 is TGTGCCAGCAGTTACCTGGCTAGCCGAGCCTACAATGAGCAGTTCTTC.